A selection of T cell receptor beta chains follows, all from one sample in a study of blood T cells in healthy people across ages. One entry per CDR3 protein, called by TCRdb with MiXCR from the 5' RACE reads. The table has about 1 million distinct CDR3 sequences, 40% to 50% seen once; the top ten hold 18%. Source material: blood. These receptors all come from a woman aged 55 to 70 in good health. The CDR3 runs from the conserved cysteine through the conserved F or W. The order of the fields is D gene, clone size, J gene, CDR3 length, V gene, CDR3 protein, CDR3 DNA. A D gene is named only where the DNA matches it firmly. Clone size, where shown, is once, few, many, or a class for clones that have expanded.

TRBD1 - TRBJ1-6 15 TRBV27 CASSTRGQGWSPLHF TGTGCCAGCAGTACTCGGGGACAGGGGTGGTCACCCCTCCACTTT
TRBD2 once TRBJ2-5 17 TRBV4-1 CASSQDNGASGRETQYF TGCGCCAGCAGCCAAGATAACGGAGCTAGCGGGAGGGAGACCCAGTACTTC
TRBD2 - TRBJ2-7 16 TRBV14 CASSQGPGLAENEQYF TGTGCCAGCAGCCAGGGACCTGGACTAGCGGAAAACGAGCAGTACTTC
- few TRBJ2-7 14 TRBV27 CASKGGISSYEQYF TGTGCCAGCAAGGGGGGGATCAGCTCCTACGAGCAGTACTTC
- - TRBJ2-1 15 TRBV25-1 CASSGQSGSSDEQFF TGTGCCAGCAGTGGACAGAGCGGGTCAAGCGATGAGCAGTTCTTC
TRBD2 - TRBJ2-3 15 TRBV5-1 CASTLAGGRTDTQYF TGCGCCAGCACCTTAGCGGGAGGGAGGACAGATACGCAGTATTTT
TRBD1 - TRBJ2-2 17 TRBV10-3 CAIIDPGTAANTGELFF TGTGCCATCATCGACCCGGGGACAGCCGCGAACACCGGGGAGCTGTTTTTT
- - TRBJ1-1 14 TRBV7-9 CASSLEGLSTEAFF TGTGCCAGCAGCTTAGAGGGTTTAAGCACTGAAGCTTTCTTT
- - TRBJ2-6 16 TRBV2 CASIPQRPSGANVLTF TGTGCCAGCATTCCTCAGAGGCCATCTGGGGCCAACGTCCTGACTTTC
- - TRBJ2-5 14 TRBV20-1 CSAYMGGRGETQYF TGCAGTGCCTACATGGGGGGCCGGGGGGAGACCCAGTACTTC
- - TRBJ2-7 16 TRBV6-5 CASSYPTPQGTYEQYF TGTGCCAGCAGTTACCCGACTCCTCAGGGAACCTACGAGCAGTACTTC
TRBD2 - TRBJ2-7 16 TRBV12-3/TRBV12-4 CASSPGLAVSSYEQYF TGTGCCAGCAGTCCCGGACTAGCGGTAAGCTCCTACGAGCAGTACTTC
TRBD2 few TRBJ2-3 14 TRBV6-5 CASRTGLAADTQYF TGTGCCAGCAGGACGGGACTAGCGGCAGATACGCAGTATTTT
TRBD2 - TRBJ2-2 16 TRBV20-1 CSARDRSGIRTGELFF TGCAGTGCTAGAGATAGGAGCGGGATCAGAACCGGGGAGCTGTTTTTT
- - TRBJ2-7 14 TRBV5-5 CASSPRQELAEQYF TGTGCCAGCAGCCCCCGACAGGAATTAGCCGAGCAGTACTTC
TRBD1 - TRBJ2-3 14 TRBV6-6 CASSSAGGRDTQYF TGTGCCAGCAGTTCGGCAGGGGGACGGGATACGCAGTATTTT
- once TRBJ2-4 14 TRBV7-6 CASVESNTKNIQYF TGTGCCAGCGTAGAGAGTAATACCAAAAACATTCAGTACTTC
TRBD2 - TRBJ2-1 15 TRBV3-1 CASSHTSGMTNEQFF TGTGCCAGCAGCCACACTAGCGGGATGACGAATGAGCAGTTCTTC
TRBD2 - TRBJ2-3 16 TRBV20-1 CSADSLAGAFTDTQYF TGCAGTGCTGACTCCTTAGCGGGGGCTTTCACAGATACGCAGTATTTT
- once TRBJ2-1 16 TRBV30 CAWSIGSDGRGNEQFF TGTGCCTGGAGTATAGGGAGTGACGGCAGGGGAAATGAGCAGTTCTTC
TRBD2 - TRBJ2-1 14 TRBV29-1 CSVEPSGRTYEQFF TGCAGCGTTGAGCCTAGCGGGAGGACCTATGAGCAGTTCTTC
TRBD1 - TRBJ1-1 16 TRBV28 CASSDRDRGSNTEAFF TGTGCCAGCAGTGACCGGGACAGGGGTTCGAACACTGAAGCTTTCTTT
TRBD1 - TRBJ2-7 15 TRBV20-1 CSARDARQGLYEQYF TGCAGTGCTAGAGATGCCCGACAGGGTCTCTACGAGCAGTACTTC
TRBD1 few TRBJ2-7 14 TRBV11-2 CASSLGVRGYEQYF TGTGCCAGCAGCTTAGGGGTCAGGGGGTACGAGCAGTACTTC
- - TRBJ2-5 15 TRBV7-9 CASSPGQIEGETQYF TGTGCCAGCAGCCCAGGACAGATCGAGGGGGAGACCCAGTACTTC
- few TRBJ2-1 16 TRBV5-1 CASSQGAVFSYNEQFF TGCGCCAGCAGCCAGGGAGCCGTCTTCTCCTACAATGAGCAGTTCTTC
- - TRBJ2-7 15 TRBV11-2 CASSLGGGATYEQYF TGTGCCAGCAGCTTAGGGGGGGGCGCAACCTACGAGCAGTACTTC
- - TRBJ2-3 14 TRBV5-1 CASSLQGAGDTQYF TGCGCCAGCAGCTTGCAAGGGGCAGGGGATACGCAGTATTTT
- few TRBJ1-2 15 TRBV11-2 CASSLVAGRSDGYTF TGTGCCAGCAGCTTAGTGGCAGGAAGGTCCGATGGCTACACCTTC
- few TRBJ2-5 15 TRBV7-2 CASSLERGLRQTQYF TGTGCCAGCAGCTTAGAAAGGGGTTTGAGGCAGACCCAGTACTTC
- - TRBJ2-1 13 TRBV7-2 CASSPKSGLGQFF TGTGCCAGCAGCCCGAAGTCAGGATTGGGGCAGTTCTTC
TRBD2 - TRBJ2-3 18 TRBV12-3/TRBV12-4 CASSLFRTSGMRTDTQYF TGTGCCAGCAGTTTATTCCGGACTAGCGGGATGAGAACAGATACGCAATATTTT
- - TRBJ1-2 16 TRBV6-5 CASSWAKTGTSYGYTF TGTGCCAGCAGTTGGGCGAAGACCGGGACTTCTTATGGCTACACCTTC